The 12 T cell receptor beta chains listed next were all sequenced from one sample in a study of T-cell reconstitution after alpha-beta-depleted transplantation in children. TCRbeta library preparation incorporated unique molecular identifiers. TCRdb re-called the PCR reads through MiXCR, storing one row per CDR3 protein. Seen here are 90,000 to 150,000 distinct CDR3 sequences, 23% observed once, and the top ten hold 10%. The specimen comprised PBMCs, mostly from graft donor cells, sampled 180 days after TCRalphabeta/CD19-depleted stem cell transplant. The receptors here all came from a male patient aged 2-9 years who had a stem cell transplant for chronic granulomatous disease, so the T cells may come from the graft donor.

The V gene is TRBV20-1, the J gene TRBJ2-7, with TRBD2 as a possible D gene (6 bases). Germline CDR1 and CDR2: DFQATT and SNEGSKA (reference sequence). This CDR3 spans 12 amino acids. V lost 5 bases, J lost 3 bases, and 11 bases lay in between. The CDR3 DNA reads as TGCAGTGCTCAGGAGGGAGTCTACGAGCAGTACTTC. It is translated as CSAQEGVYEQYF.

In regard to this clonotype: A read error is possible here, since a much larger clone lies one base away. Given the absence of the conserved phenylalanine or tryptophan at the CDR3 end, a read error is likely. The chain combines TRBV20-1 with TRBJ2-7; the D gene could be TRBD1 or TRBD2 (5 bases each). The CDR3 covers 11 residues. V was cut by 2 bases and J by 5 bases, with 7 bases left in between. Germline CDR1 reads DFQATT; CDR2 reads SNEGSKA (reference sequence). The CDR3 here is CSARWGNEQYL. The CDR3 region has the DNA TGCAGTGCTAGATGGGGGAACGAGCAGTACTTG.

This chain links TRBV4-1 with TRBJ1-1, with unresolved D. Germline V CDR1 and CDR2: MGHRA, YSYEKL. The CDR3 sequence is 13 residues long. V lost 0 bases, J lost 7 bases, and 9 bases lay in between. The CDR3 region has the DNA TGCGCCAGCAGCCAAGAGTTTAGCCTTGAAGCTTTCTTT. Translating it yields CASSQEFSLEAFF.

The V and J genes are TRBV15 and TRBJ2-1; no clear D gene. The V and J ends lost 5 bases and 5 bases respectively, with 10 bases between them. Germline V gene lookup returns CDR1 LNHNV and CDR2 YYDKDF (reference sequence). The CDR3 is made up of 13 amino acids. CDR3 DNA: TGTGCCACCAGCCCTCGGGCGGACAATGAGCAGTTCTTC. Amino acids: CATSPRADNEQFF.

This rearrangement joins TRBV7-8 to TRBJ1-1, with 7 bases lining up with TRBD1. CDR1 is SGHVS, CDR2 FQNEAQ, per germline. Trimming removed 5 bases from V and 0 bases from J; junction bases left unmatched: 9. The CDR3 runs 16 residues. The CDR3 nucleotides are TGTGCCAGCAGCACGGCGACAGGGATTATGAACACTGAAGCTTTCTTT. Residues: CASSTATGIMNTEAFF.

DNA for the CDR3: TGTGCCAGCAGAGCCGGGACTAGCGGTACAGATACGCAGTATTTT. Residues: CASRAGTSGTDTQYF. The chain links TRBV12-3 or TRBV12-4 to TRBJ2-3; 11 bases fit TRBD2. J gave up 3 bases and V 6 bases, and 5 bases lay outside the gene matches. The length of the CDR3 is 15 residues.

The sample holds many counts of this clonotype. The J gene is TRBJ2-3, the V gene TRBV7-6; D unresolved. Per germline, CDR1 SGHVS and CDR2 FNYEAQ. The CDR3 is 13 residues long. Trimming pared 5 bases from V and 6 bases from J, leaving 12 bases between. The CDR3, as DNA: TGTGCCAGCAGCCCTACCCAGGCGGATACGCAGTATTTT. Translation: CASSPTQADTQYF.

The CDR3 spells CSASRENSYEQYF. CDR3 nucleotide sequence: TGCAGTGCTAGCAGAGAGAACAGTTACGAGCAGTACTTC. The rearrangement uses TRBV20-1 and TRBJ2-7; unclear D gene. V was shortened by 3 bases and J by 4 bases, with 13 bases between the two germline ends. Germline V gives CDR1 DFQATT, CDR2 SNEGSKA (reference sequence). The CDR3 has 13 residues.

This clonotype was counted a few times. This chain links TRBV24-1 with TRBJ2-1; perhaps D is TRBD1 or TRBD2 (5 bases each). This CDR3 region has 18 residues. In germline, CDR1 is KGHDR, CDR2 SFDVKD. Between the trimmed V and J ends, which lost 3 bases and 0 bases, there was a span of 17 bases. The CDR3 sequence is CATSDPTGDGSSYNEQFF. In nucleotides, the CDR3 is TGTGCCACCAGTGATCCCACCGGGGACGGAAGCTCCTACAATGAGCAGTTCTTC.

This clonotype was seen many times. The chain couples TRBV3-1 to TRBJ1-6; TRBD1 agrees at 7 bases. The V gene's germline CDR1 is LGHDT and CDR2 YNNKEL (reference sequence). Trimming removed 6 bases from V and 13 bases from J; junction bases left unmatched: 15. CDR3 size: 15 residues. The CDR3 protein is CASRHSGGNTNPLHF. The CDR3 region has the DNA TGTGCCAGCAGACATTCAGGGGGAAATACTAACCCCCTCCACTTT.

This clonotype was observed a few times. The V gene is TRBV7-9, the J gene TRBJ2-1; 9 bases align to TRBD1. Germline CDR1 is SEHNR and CDR2 is FQNEAQ (reference sequence). Germline trimming cut 5 bases from V and 4 bases from J; bases unmatched to any gene: 3. The CDR3 sequence is 14 residues long. DNA of the CDR3: TGTGCCAGCAGCGGGACAGGGTTTTACAATGAGCAGTTCTTC. Translation gives CASSGTGFYNEQFF. The complete variable domain, with remaining parts taken from reference TRBV7-9 and TRBJ2-1, reads DTGVSQNPRHKITKRGQNVTFRCDPISEHNRLYWYRQTLGQGPEFLTYFQNEAQLEKSRLLSDRFSAERPKGSFSTLEIQRTEQGDSAMYLCASSGTGFYNEQFFGPGTRLTVL.

The V call is TRBV5-1, the J call TRBJ2-1; D unresolved. Germline V gives CDR1 SGHRS, CDR2 YFSETQ. V was cut by 0 bases and J by 5 bases, with 6 bases left in between. CDR3 size: 13 residues. The CDR3 protein is CASSLVIDNEQFF. In nucleotides, the CDR3 is TGCGCCAGCAGCTTGGTTATAGACAATGAGCAGTTCTTC.